This TCR beta chain is from a study of regulatory T cells in long-lasting Graves disease. Findings and limits, study-wide: TRBV28, TRBJ1-2 and TRBJ2-5 were segments that persistent disease favored.

The CDR3 contains 15 residues. Trimming removed 4 bases at V and 6 bases at J, with 18 bases between. CDR1 is LGHDT, CDR2 YNNKEL, per germline (reference sequence). According to the study, TCR beta libraries were built with iRepertoire HTBI primers and CDR3-region Arm-PCR. Per the original data handling: Identification across samples found fewer than 65 TRBV and 12 to 15 TRBJ segments. Via MiXCR, TCRdb re-called the multiplex PCR reads, giving one row per CDR3 protein. TCRdb, not the authors, supplied the V and J calls. The sample has under 700,000 distinct CDR3 sequences; about 16% are singletons. This clonotype was seen many times. The target antigen is unknown. As to time point: newly diagnosed GD, antithyroid drugs for less than 3 months. PBMCs were the source of the RNA used for TCR sequencing. The same sample was also studied in work on T cells in Graves' hyperthyroidism and ophthalmopathy. That investigation notes: Exclusion criteria comprised uncontrolled infection, other autoimmune disease, pregnancy or lactation.

The chain has TRBV3-1 and TRBJ1-1; TRBD1 might be the D (5 bases). The clonotype was recovered from a woman in her forties or fifties with Graves disease. Source: peripheral blood mononuclear cells (PBMCs), taken at new diagnosis, from a patient treated with antithyroid drugs. Here the CDR3 DNA reads TGTGCCAGCAGCCTCGGTAGGGGTGTCGGAGCTGAAGCTTTCTTT. Its protein product is CASSLGRGVGAEAFF.